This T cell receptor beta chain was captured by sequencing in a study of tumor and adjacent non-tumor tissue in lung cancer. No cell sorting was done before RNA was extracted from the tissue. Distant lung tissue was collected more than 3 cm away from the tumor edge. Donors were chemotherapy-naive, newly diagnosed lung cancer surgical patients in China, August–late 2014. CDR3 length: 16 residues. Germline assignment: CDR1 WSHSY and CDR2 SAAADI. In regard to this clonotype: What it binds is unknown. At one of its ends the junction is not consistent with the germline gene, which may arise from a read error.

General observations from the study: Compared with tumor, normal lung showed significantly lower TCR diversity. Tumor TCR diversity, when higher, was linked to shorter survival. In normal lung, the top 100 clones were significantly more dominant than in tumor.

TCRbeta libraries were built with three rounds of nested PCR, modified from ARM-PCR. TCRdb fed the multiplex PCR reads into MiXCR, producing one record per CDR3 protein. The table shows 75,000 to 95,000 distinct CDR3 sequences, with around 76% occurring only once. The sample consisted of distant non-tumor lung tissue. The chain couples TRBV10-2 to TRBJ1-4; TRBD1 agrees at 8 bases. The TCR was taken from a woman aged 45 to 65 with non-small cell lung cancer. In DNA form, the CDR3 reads TGCGCCAGCACGGACAGGGCGGGATCAACTAATGATAAACTGTTTTTT. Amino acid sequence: CASTDRAGSTNDKLFF.